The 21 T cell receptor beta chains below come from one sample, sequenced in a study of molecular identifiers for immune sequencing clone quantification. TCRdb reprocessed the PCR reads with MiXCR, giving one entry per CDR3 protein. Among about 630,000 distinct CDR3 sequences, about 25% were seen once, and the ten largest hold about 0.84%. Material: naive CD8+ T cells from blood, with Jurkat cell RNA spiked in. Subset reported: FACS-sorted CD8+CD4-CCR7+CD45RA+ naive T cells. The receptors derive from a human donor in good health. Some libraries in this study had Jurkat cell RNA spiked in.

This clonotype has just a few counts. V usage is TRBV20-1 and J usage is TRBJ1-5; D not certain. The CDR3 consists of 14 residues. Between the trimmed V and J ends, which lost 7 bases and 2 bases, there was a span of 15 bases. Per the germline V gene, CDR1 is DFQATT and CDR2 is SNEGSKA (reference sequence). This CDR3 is CSVLDPGGNQPQHF. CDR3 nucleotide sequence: TGCAGTGTTTTAGACCCCGGGGGCAATCAGCCCCAGCATTTT.

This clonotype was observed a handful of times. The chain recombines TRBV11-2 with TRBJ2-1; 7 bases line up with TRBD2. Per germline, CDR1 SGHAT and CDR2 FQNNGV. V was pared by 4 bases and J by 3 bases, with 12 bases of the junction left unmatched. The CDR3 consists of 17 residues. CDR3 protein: CASSSTEGGSGYNEQFF. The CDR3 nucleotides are TGTGCCAGCAGCTCTACCGAGGGCGGGAGCGGCTACAATGAGCAGTTCTTC.

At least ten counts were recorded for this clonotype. CDR3 sequence (DNA): TGTGCCACTTCGCGGGGGGTTCAGCCCCAGCATTTT. Its translation: CATSRGVQPQHF. The gene calls are TRBV19 and TRBJ1-5; maybe TRBD1 (5 bases). Between the trimmed V and J ends, which lost 10 bases and 6 bases, there was a span of 13 bases. The CDR3 has 12 amino acids. The germline gives CDR1 LNHDA, CDR2 SQIVND (reference sequence).

The CDR3 loop is CATSDFDQGGRVGETQYF. In DNA form, the CDR3 reads TGTGCCACCAGTGATTTTGATCAGGGAGGTAGAGTTGGTGAGACCCAGTACTTC. The rearrangement joins TRBV24-1 to TRBJ2-5; possibly TRBD2 for D (6 bases). There are 18 residues in the CDR3. Germline CDR1 reads KGHDR; CDR2 reads SFDVKD. V was trimmed by 1 base and J by 5 bases, leaving 22 bases between them.

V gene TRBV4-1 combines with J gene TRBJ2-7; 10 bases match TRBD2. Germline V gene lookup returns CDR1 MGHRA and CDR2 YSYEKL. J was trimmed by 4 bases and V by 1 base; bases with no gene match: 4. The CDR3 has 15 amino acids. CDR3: CASSQVATSGYEQYF. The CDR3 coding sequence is TGCGCCAGCAGCCAAGTCGCGACTAGCGGGTACGAGCAGTACTTC.

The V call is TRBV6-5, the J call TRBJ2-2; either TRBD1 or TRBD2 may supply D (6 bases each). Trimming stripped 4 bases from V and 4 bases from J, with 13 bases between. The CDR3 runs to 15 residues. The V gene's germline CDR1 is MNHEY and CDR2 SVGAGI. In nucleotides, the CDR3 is TGTGCCAGCAGTTCCGGGGGCTACACCACCGGGGAGCTGTTTTTT. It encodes CASSSGGYTTGELFF.

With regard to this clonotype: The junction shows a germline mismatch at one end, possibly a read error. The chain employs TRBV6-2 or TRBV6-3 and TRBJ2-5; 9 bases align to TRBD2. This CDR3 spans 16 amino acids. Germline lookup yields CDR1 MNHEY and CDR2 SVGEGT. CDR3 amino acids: CGSSPNSGRPEETQYF. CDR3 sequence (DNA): TGTGGCAGCAGCCCTAATAGCGGGAGACCTGAAGAGACCCAGTACTTC.

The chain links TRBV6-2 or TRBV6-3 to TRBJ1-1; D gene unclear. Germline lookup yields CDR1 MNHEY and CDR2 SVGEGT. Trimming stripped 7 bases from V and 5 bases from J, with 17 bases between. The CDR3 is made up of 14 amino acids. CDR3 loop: CASTLAIVGTEAFF. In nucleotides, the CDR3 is TGTGCCAGCACCTTAGCCATAGTAGGAACTGAAGCTTTCTTT.

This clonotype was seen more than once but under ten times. In DNA, the CDR3 is TGCAGTGCTAGAGAAGTTTACGAGCAGTACTTC. This codes for CSAREVYEQYF. J is TRBJ2-7 and V is TRBV20-1; D remains unclear. The germline CDR1 and CDR2 sequences are DFQATT and SNEGSKA (reference sequence). The CDR3 runs to 11 residues. The V and J ends lost 0 bases and 4 bases respectively, with 4 bases between them.

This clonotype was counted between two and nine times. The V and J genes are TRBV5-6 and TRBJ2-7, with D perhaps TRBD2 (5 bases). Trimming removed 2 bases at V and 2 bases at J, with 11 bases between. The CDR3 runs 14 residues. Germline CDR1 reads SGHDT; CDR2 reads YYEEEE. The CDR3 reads CASSLGLNPYEQYF. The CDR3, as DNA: TGTGCCAGCAGCTTAGGACTTAACCCCTACGAGCAGTACTTC. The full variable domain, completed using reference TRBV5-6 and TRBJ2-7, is DAGVTQSPTHLIKTRGQQVTLRCSPKSGHDTVSWYQQALGQGPQFIFQYYEEEERQRGNFPDRFSGHQFPNYSSELNVNALLLGDSALYLCASSLGLNPYEQYFGPGTRLTVT.

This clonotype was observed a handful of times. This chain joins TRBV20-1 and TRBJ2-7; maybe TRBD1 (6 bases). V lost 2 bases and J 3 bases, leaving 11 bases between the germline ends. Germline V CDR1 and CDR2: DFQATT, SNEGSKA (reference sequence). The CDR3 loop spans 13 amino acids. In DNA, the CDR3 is TGCAGTGCTAGACCCACAGGGTTCTACGAGCAGTACTTC. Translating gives CSARPTGFYEQYF.

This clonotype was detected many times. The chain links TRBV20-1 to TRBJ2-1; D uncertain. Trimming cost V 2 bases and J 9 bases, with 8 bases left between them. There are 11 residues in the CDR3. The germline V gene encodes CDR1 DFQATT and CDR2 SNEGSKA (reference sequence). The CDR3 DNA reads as TGCAGTGCTAGACTAGTAGCTGAGCAGTTCTTC. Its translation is CSARLVAEQFF.

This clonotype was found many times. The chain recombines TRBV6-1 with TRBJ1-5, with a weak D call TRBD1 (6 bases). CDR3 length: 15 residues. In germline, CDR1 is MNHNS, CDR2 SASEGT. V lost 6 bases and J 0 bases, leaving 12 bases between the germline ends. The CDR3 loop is CASSGTPFSNQPQHF. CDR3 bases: TGTGCCAGCAGCGGGACACCCTTTAGCAATCAGCCCCAGCATTTT.

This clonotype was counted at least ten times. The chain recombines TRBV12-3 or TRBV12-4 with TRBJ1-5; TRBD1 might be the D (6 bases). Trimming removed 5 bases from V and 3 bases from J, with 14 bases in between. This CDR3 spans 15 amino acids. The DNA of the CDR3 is TGTGCCAGCAGTAAAACAGGGTCCTCCAATCAGCCCCAGCATTTT. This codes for CASSKTGSSNQPQHF.

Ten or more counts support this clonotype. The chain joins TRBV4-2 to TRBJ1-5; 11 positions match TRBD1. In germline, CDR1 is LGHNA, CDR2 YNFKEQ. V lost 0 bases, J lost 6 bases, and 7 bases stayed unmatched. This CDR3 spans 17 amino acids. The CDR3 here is CASSQEDYGTGGQPQHF. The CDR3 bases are TGTGCCAGCAGCCAAGAAGATTATGGGACAGGGGGTCAGCCCCAGCATTTT.

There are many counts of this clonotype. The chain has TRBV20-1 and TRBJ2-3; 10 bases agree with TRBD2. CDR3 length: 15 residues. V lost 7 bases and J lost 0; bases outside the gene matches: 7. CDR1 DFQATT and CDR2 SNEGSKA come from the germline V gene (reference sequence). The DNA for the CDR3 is TGCAGTGTGAGGGCTAGCGGGGGCAGCACAGATACGCAGTATTTT. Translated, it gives CSVRASGGSTDTQYF.

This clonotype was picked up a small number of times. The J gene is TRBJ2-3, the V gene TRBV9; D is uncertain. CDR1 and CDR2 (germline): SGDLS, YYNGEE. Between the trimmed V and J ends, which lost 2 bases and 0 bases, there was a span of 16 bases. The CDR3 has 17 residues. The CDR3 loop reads CASSVWTSGPSTDTQYF. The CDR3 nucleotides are TGTGCCAGCAGCGTTTGGACCAGTGGCCCAAGCACAGATACGCAGTATTTT.

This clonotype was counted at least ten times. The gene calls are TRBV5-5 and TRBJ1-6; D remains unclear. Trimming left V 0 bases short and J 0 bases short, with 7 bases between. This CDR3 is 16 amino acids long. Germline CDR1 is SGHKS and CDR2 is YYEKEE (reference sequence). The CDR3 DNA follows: TGTGCCAGCAGCTTGGCGTTGAGCTCCTATAATTCACCCCTCCACTTT. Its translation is CASSLALSSYNSPLHF.

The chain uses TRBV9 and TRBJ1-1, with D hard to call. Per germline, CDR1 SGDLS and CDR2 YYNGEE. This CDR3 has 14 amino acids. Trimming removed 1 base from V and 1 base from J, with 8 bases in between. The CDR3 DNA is TGTGCCAGCAGCGTAATCCCGGGGAACACTGAAGCTTTCTTT. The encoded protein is CASSVIPGNTEAFF.

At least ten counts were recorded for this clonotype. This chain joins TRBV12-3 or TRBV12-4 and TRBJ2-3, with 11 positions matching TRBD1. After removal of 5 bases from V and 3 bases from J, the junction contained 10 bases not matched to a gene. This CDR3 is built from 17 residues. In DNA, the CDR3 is TGTGCCAGCAGTCCAAGGTGGACAGGGGGCGTAACAGATACGCAGTATTTT. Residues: CASSPRWTGGVTDTQYF.

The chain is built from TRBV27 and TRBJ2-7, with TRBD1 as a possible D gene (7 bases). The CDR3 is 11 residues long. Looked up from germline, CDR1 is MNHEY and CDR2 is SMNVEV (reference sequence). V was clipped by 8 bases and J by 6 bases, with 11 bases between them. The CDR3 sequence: CASGRGAEQYF. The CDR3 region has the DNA TGTGCCAGCGGCAGGGGGGCCGAGCAGTACTTC.